This T cell receptor (beta chain) was sequenced for a study of response to subunit inactivated influenza vaccine. This clonotype was recorded a few times. In germline, CDR1 is MGHDK, CDR2 SYGVNS. Trimming at V came to 4 bases and at J to 10 bases, leaving 15 bases not matched to a gene. This CDR3 spans 16 amino acids. One entry per CDR3 protein results from TCRdb running MiXCR on the RT-PCR reads. The sample gives approximately 730,000 distinct CDR3 sequences, roughly 13% of which show up once; around 6.5% is in the top ten. V usage is TRBV25-1 and J usage is TRBJ2-3, with 9 nucleotides matching TRBD1. Sequencing used PBMCs from blood, obtained approximately 15 days before vaccination. The clonotype comes from a man aged 50-59 years who received an inactivated influenza vaccine. The CDR3 DNA reads as TGTGCCAGCAGTGCTACAGGGGGCGAGACCACCTCCGCGCAGTATTTT. The encoded protein is CASSATGGETTSAQYF.